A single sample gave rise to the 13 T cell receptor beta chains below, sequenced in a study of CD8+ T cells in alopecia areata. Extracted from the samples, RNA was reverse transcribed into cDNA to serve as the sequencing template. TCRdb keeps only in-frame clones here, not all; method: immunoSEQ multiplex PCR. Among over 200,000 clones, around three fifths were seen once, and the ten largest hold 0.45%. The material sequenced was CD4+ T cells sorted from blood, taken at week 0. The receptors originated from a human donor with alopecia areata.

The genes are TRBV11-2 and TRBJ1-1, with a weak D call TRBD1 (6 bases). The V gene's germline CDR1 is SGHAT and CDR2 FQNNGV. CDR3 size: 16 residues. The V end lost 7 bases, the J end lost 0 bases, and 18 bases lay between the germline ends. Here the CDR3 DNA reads TGTGCCAGCAACCGAATCCAAGGGGGGCTGAACACTGAAGCTTTCTTT. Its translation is CASNRIQGGLNTEAFF.

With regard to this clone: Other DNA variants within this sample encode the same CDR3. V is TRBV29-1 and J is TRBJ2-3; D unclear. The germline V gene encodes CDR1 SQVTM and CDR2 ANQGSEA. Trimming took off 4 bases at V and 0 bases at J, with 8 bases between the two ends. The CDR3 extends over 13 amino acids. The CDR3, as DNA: TGCAGCGTTGCGGGCCGAAGCACAGATACGCAGTATTTT. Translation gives CSVAGRSTDTQYF.

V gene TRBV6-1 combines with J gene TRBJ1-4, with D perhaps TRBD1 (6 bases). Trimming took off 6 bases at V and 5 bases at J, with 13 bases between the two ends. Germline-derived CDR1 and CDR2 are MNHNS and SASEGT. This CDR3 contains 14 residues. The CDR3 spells CASRSTGKNEKLFF. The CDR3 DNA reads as TGTGCCAGCAGATCCACAGGGAAAAATGAAAAACTGTTTTTT.

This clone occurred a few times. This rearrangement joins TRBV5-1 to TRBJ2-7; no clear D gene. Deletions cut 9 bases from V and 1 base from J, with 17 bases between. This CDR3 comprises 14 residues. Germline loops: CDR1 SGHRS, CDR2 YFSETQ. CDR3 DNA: TGCGCCACCGCAACCTCCACTAATTCCTACGAGCAGTACTTC. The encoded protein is CATATSTNSYEQYF.

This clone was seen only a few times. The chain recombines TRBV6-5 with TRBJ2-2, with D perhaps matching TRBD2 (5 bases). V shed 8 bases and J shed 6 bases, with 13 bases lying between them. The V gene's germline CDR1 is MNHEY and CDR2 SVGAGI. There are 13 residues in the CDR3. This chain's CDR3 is CASGEGLAGELFF. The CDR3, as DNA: TGTGCCAGCGGAGAGGGATTGGCCGGGGAGCTGTTTTTT.

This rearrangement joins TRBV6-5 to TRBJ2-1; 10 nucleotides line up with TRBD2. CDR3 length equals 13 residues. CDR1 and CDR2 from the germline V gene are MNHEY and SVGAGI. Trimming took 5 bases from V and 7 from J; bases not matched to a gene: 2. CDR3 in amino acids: CASSRTSGNEQFF. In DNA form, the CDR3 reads TGTGCCAGCAGTCGGACTAGCGGAAATGAGCAGTTCTTC.

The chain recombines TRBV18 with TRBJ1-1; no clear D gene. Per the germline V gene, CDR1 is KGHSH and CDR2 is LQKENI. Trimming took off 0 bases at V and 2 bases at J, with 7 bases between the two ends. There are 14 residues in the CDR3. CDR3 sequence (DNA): TGTGCCAGCTCACCACCGAGTCGCAACACTGAAGCTTTCTTT. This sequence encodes CASSPPSRNTEAFF.

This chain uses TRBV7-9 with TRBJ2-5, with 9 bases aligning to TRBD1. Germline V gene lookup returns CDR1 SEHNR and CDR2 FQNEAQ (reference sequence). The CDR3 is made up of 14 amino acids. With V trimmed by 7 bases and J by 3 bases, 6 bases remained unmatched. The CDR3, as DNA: TGTGCCAGCACCCTGGGGACAGGGAAAGAGACCCAGTACTTC. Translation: CASTLGTGKETQYF.

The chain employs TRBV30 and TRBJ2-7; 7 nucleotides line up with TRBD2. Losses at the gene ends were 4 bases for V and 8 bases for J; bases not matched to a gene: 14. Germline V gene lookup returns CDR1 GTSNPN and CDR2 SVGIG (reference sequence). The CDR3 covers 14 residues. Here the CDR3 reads CAWNPLRGGSKQYF. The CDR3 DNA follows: TGTGCCTGGAATCCACTCCGCGGGGGAAGCAAGCAGTACTTC.

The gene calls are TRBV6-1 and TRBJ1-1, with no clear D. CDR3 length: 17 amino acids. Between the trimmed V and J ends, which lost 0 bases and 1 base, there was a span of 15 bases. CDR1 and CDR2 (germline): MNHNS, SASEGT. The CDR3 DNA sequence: TGTGCCAGCAGTGAAGCGTTCAGGCCATCACAGAACACTGAAGCTTTCTTT. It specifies CASSEAFRPSQNTEAFF.

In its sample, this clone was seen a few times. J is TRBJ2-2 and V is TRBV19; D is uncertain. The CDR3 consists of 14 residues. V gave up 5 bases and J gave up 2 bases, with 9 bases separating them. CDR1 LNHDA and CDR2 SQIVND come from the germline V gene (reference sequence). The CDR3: CASSPGFNTGELFF. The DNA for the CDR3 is TGTGCCAGTAGTCCCGGGTTCAACACCGGGGAGCTGTTTTTT.

CDR3 in amino acids: CASSEYGVPGSYGYTF. CDR3 bases: TGTGCCAGCAGTGAATATGGGGTGCCGGGCAGCTATGGCTACACCTTC. The chain is built from TRBV25-1 and TRBJ1-2; no clear D gene. CDR3 length: 16 residues. Per the germline V gene, CDR1 is MGHDK and CDR2 is SYGVNS. The V end lost 0 bases, the J end lost 4 bases, and 15 bases lay between the germline ends.

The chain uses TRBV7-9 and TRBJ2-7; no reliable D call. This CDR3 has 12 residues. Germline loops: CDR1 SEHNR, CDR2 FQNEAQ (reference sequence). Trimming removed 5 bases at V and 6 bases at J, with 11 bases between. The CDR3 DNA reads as TGTGCCAGCAGCCTCCCGGTGGGCGAGCAGTACTTC. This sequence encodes CASSLPVGEQYF. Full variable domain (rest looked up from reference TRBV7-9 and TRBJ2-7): DTGVSQNPRHKITKRGQNVTFRCDPISEHNRLYWYRQTLGQGPEFLTYFQNEAQLEKSRLLSDRFSAERPKGSFSTLEIQRTEQGDSAMYLCASSLPVGEQYFGPGTRLTVT.